This T cell receptor beta chain was obtained from a study of cytomegalovirus exposure and HLA in healthy donors. Study results and caveats: Later genetic work tied a missense DCLRE1C variant to beta-chain V and J trimming.

This PCR relied on a set of 60 Vbeta primers and 13 Jbeta primers. Only in-frame clones appear in the TCRdb table, and some are missing; sequencing was by immunoSEQ multiplex PCR. Its table records some 50,000 clones. In regard to this clone: Its target is not known.

Per germline, CDR1 SGHNT and CDR2 YYREEE (reference sequence). Trimming removed 0 bases from V and 4 bases from J; junction bases left unmatched: 0. The CDR3 contains 14 residues. This clonotype was sampled from a woman between 35 and 50 years old in good health and CMV-seronegative. Sequenced sample: PBMCs. The rearrangement uses TRBV5-4 and TRBJ2-5; TRBD2 matches 10 bases. The CDR3 nucleotides are TGTGCCAGCAGCTTGGGACTAGCGGGAGAGACCCAGTACTTC. It yields the protein CASSLGLAGETQYF.